This is a list of T cell receptor beta chains from one sample in a study of T cells after posttransplantation cyclophosphamide. Clones were sequenced by immunoSEQ multiplex PCR, and TCRdb holds only the in-frame ones, with some missing. The table records 950 to 1,500 clones, about 74% of them present only once. Sequencing used memory CD8+ T cells sorted from blood. The receptors were sampled from a man over 45 in good health, CMV-negative, and a related stem cell transplant donor. The CDR3 runs from the conserved cysteine through the conserved F or W. Each record gives: J gene, V gene, CDR3 protein.

TRBJ2-3	TRBV5-1	CASSLQRRDTDTQYF
TRBJ2-1	TRBV9	CASSVRTGTYNEQFF
TRBJ2-5	TRBV2	CASLANPLETQYF
TRBJ2-7	TRBV2	CASSGDMENRSPYEQYF
.	TRBV6-6	CASSRLGYEQYF
TRBJ2-5	TRBV7-8	CASSLVSSQETQYF
TRBJ2-2	TRBV6-5	CASSYQSGGVYGELFF
TRBJ1-1	TRBV19	CASSLGTASAFF
TRBJ1-3	TRBV9	CASSASSWQGVGNTIYF
TRBJ2-7	TRBV27	CASSLYTGLNEQYF
TRBJ1-1	TRBV19	CASSTRGRGTEAFF
TRBJ1-1	TRBV7-2	CASSLDSPLNTEAFF
TRBJ2-7	TRBV7-9	CASRPPGQGESF
TRBJ1-1	TRBV7-2	CASTMTGRAFF
TRBJ1-1	TRBV27	CASSLSSRQLLYTEAFF
TRBJ2-3	TRBV6-1	CASSLGLATDTQYF
TRBJ2-5	TRBV13	CASSDLSTTSGGFGETQYF
TRBJ1-5	TRBV9	CASSEGSGGQPQHF
TRBJ2-7	TRBV6-1	CASSEATSGSYEQYF
TRBJ1-2	TRBV27	CASSLTPSEGFNYGYTF
TRBJ2-5	TRBV5-6	CASSPSGPLGETQYF
TRBJ1-1	TRBV13	CASSLEGQGPEAFF
TRBJ1-2	TRBV5-4	CASSIGTGKSGYTF
TRBJ1-1	TRBV6-6	CASSPGWTGNTEAFF
TRBJ1-2	TRBV6-5	CASSYSRTGRGGYTF
TRBJ2-7	TRBV11-2	CASSPRTRTGDEQYF
TRBJ1-5	TRBV19	CASSIMTPNQPQHF
TRBJ1-5	TRBV12-5	CASGFEQGWQPQHF
TRBJ1-2	TRBV4-1	CASSTGVNYGYTF